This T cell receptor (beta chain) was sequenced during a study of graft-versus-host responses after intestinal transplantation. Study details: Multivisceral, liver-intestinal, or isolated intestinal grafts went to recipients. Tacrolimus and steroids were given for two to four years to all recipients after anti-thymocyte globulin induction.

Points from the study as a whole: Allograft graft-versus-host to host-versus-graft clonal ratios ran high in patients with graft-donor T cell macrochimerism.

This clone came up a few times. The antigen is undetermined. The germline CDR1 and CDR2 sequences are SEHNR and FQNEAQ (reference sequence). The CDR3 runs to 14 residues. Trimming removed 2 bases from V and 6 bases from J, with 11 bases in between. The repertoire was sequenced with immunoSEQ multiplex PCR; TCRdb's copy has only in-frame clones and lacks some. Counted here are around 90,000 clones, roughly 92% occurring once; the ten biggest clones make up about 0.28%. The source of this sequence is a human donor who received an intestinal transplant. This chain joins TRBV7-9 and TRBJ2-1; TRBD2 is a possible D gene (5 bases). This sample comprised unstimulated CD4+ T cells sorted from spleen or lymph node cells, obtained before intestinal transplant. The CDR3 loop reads CASSLHTSVNEQFF. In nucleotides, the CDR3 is TGTGCCAGCAGCTTACATACTAGTGTCAATGAGCAGTTCTTC.